This T cell receptor (beta chain) is drawn from a study of beta chain features in type 1 diabetes. Whole-study results and caveats: Across all four CD4+ subsets, people with type 1 diabetes showed modestly shorter TCRB CDR3s. PCR might show a preference for shorter templates, equally across patients and controls. Cells expressing TCR highly could be over-represented by cDNA sequencing.

CD45RO/CCR7/CD25/CD127/CD95/CD27 sorting isolated CD4+ naive, central memory, regulatory and stem cell-like memory cells. What was sequenced were expressed TCRB transcripts, since all of the isolated RNA had been reverse transcribed. Naive, central memory and regulatory T cell samples yielded around 3.5 million reads on average. Clones were read by immunoSEQ multiplex PCR, and TCRdb kept only the in-frame ones, dropping some. The sample records fewer than 300,000 clones, around 21% being singletons. This clone was found a few times. Its specificity is not known. CDR3 size: 15 residues. Trimming removed 1 base from V and 4 bases from J, with 14 bases in between. CDR1 is SGHRS, CDR2 YFSETQ, per germline.

The sequence was collected from a woman between 40 and 55 years old with type 1 diabetes. The chain recombines TRBV5-1 with TRBJ1-1; D remains unclear. The sequencing input was naive CD4+ T cells from blood. The CDR3, as DNA: TGCGCCAGCAGCTTGTGGGAGTCACGGAGCACTGAAGCTTTCTTT. It translates to CASSLWESRSTEAFF.